This T cell receptor beta chain was profiled in a study of blood T cell repertoires in COVID-19. Study summary: Specimens from acute and convalescent COVID-19 originated in the United States, Italy and Spain. The cDNA or gDNA used as material had been derived from T cells, B-cell-depleted T cells, or PBMCs.

As handled by the study authors: Amplification with reference gene primers provided the estimates of nucleated cell counts. Repertoires were generated with immunoSEQ multiplex PCR, while TCRdb's copy carries only in-frame clones and drops some. V, J and clone size were drawn from that table, and D and trimming were deduced from the DNA. This table holds tens of thousands of clones, 83% found once. CDR1 and CDR2 (germline): MNHEY, SMNVEV (reference sequence). J gave up 6 bases and V 11 bases, and 7 bases lay outside the gene matches. The CDR3 runs 13 residues. The TCR sequence derives from a woman of 80 years or more with active or convalescent COVID-19. The chain has TRBV27 and TRBJ1-4; TRBD1 agrees at 9 bases. The sample was peripheral blood. The chain's CDR3 is CASRQGVDEKLFF. As DNA, the CDR3 is TGTGCCTCCAGACAGGGGGTCGATGAAAAACTGTTTTTT.